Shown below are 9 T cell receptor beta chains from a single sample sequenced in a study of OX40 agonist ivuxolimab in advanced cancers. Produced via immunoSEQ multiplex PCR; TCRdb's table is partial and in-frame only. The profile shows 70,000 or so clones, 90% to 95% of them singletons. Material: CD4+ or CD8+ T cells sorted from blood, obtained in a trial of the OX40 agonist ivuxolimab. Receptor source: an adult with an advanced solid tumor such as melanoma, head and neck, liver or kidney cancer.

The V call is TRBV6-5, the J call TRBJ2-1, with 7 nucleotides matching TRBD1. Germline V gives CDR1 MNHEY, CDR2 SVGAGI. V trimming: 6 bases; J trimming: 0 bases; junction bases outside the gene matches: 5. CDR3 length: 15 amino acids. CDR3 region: CASRDRVSSYNEQFF. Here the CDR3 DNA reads TGTGCCAGCAGAGACAGGGTGAGCTCCTACAATGAGCAGTTCTTC.

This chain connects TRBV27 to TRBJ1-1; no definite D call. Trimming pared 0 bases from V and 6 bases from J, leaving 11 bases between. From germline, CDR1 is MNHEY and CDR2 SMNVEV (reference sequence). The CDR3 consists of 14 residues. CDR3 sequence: CASSLSALLSEAFF. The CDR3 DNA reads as TGTGCCAGCAGTTTATCAGCCCTCCTCTCTGAAGCTTTCTTT.

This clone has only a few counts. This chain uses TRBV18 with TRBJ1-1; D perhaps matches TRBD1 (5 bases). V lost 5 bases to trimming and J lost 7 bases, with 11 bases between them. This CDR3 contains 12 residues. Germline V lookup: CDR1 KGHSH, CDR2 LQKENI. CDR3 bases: TGTGCCAGCTCAACCGGGACGAATGAAGCTTTCTTT. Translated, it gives CASSTGTNEAFF.

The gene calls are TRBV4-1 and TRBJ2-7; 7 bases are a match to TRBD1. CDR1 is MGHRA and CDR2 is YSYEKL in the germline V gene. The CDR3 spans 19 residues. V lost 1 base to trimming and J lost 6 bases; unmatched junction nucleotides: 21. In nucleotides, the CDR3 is TGCGCCAGCAGCCAAGTCGGGGTACCCCATTCCGAACAGGGGAGCGAGCAGTACTTC. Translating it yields CASSQVGVPHSEQGSEQYF.

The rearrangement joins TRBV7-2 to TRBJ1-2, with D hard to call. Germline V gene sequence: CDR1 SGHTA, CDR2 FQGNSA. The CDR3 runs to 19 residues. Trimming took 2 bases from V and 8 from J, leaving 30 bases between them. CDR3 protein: CASSLNPSQSPGIWEGYTF. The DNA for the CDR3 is TGTGCCAGCAGCTTAAACCCCTCCCAGTCCCCAGGTATTTGGGAAGGCTACACCTTC. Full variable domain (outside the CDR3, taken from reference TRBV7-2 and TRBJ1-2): GAGVSQSPSNKVTEKGKDVELRCDPISGHTALYWYRQSLGQGLEFLIYFQGNSAPDKSGLPSDRFSAERTGGSVSTLTIQRTQQEDSAVYLCASSLNPSQSPGIWEGYTFGSGTRLTVV.

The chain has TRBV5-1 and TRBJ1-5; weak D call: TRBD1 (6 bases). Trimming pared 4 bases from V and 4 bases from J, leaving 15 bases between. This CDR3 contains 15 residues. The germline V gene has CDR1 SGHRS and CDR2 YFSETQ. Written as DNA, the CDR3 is TGCGCCAGCAGCCTAACAGGGATGGGAAATCAGCCCCAGCATTTT. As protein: CASSLTGMGNQPQHF.

The CDR3 is CASSLGHTGELFF. CDR3 in DNA: TGTGCCAGCAGCTTGGGACACACCGGGGAGCTGTTTTTT. The genes are TRBV5-6 and TRBJ2-2; no definite D call. This CDR3 region has 13 residues. Germline V gives CDR1 SGHDT, CDR2 YYEEEE. The germline V and J ends were trimmed by 0 bases and 3 bases, with 3 bases remaining between them.

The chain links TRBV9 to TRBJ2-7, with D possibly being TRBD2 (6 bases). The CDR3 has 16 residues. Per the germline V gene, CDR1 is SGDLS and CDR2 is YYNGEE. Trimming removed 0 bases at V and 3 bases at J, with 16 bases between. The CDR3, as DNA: TGTGCCAGCAGCGTAGCTACGGGGACTGTTTTCTACGAGCAGTACTTC. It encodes CASSVATGTVFYEQYF.

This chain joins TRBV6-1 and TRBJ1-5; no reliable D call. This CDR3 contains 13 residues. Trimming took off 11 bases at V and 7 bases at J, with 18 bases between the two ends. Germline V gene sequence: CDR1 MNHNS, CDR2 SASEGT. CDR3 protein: CARHFGLGQPQHF. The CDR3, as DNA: TGTGCCCGCCATTTTGGGTTAGGGCAGCCCCAGCATTTT.